This T cell receptor beta chain emerged from a study of regulatory T cells in long-lasting Graves disease. Germline V lookup: CDR1 DFQATT, CDR2 SNEGSKA (reference sequence). Trimming cost V 6 bases and J 6 bases; bases outside gene matches: 3. The CDR3 has 13 amino acids. Arm-PCR of CDR3 regions with iRepertoire HTBI primers generated TCR beta libraries. From the multiplex PCR reads, TCRdb called clonotypes with MiXCR, one entry per CDR3 protein. The sample carries around 330,000 distinct CDR3 sequences, about 18% recorded once. Stated time point: newly diagnosed GD, antithyroid drugs for less than 3 months. From PBMCs, RNA was extracted and then used to make the TCR library. General study points: Persistent Graves' patients showed less TCR diversity than newly diagnosed ones. It was in persistent disease that TRBV28, TRBJ1-2 and TRBJ2-5 were favored.

This clonotype appeared many times. Its antigen is not known. This sample comprised peripheral blood mononuclear cells (PBMCs), obtained at new diagnosis, from a patient treated with antithyroid drugs. The clonotype originates from a female donor with Graves disease. The rearrangement joins TRBV20-1 to TRBJ2-1, with 12 nucleotides matching TRBD2. The CDR3 is CSAGLAGFNEQFF. The CDR3 DNA is TGCAGTGCCGGACTAGCGGGGTTCAATGAGCAGTTCTTC.